The next 17 T cell receptor beta chains were all read from a single sample in a study of T cell responses to AZD1222 COVID-19 vaccine. Libraries were prepared by immunoSEQ multiplex PCR; TCRdb keeps only in-frame clonotypes and omits some of them. This repertoire shows 130,000 or so clones, over 75% found once; its top ten account for around 6.9%. Here the sequenced sample was peripheral blood, taken on day 0 of AZD1222 vaccination. Source of these receptors: an adult in good health.

The genes are TRBV11-3 and TRBJ1-1; D unresolved. The V end lost 2 bases, the J end lost 1 base, and 5 bases lay between the germline ends. The CDR3 covers 13 residues. Germline values: CDR1 SGHNT, CDR2 YENEEA. CDR3 DNA: TGTGCCAGCAGCTTAAATGAGAACACTGAAGCTTTCTTT. This translates into CASSLNENTEAFF.

This sequence joins TRBV30 and TRBJ2-1, with a possible D match to TRBD1 (6 bases). Germline loops: CDR1 GTSNPN, CDR2 SVGIG (reference sequence). This CDR3 comprises 14 residues. Trimming removed 0 bases at V and 4 bases at J, with 10 bases between. DNA for the CDR3: TGTGCCTGGAGTGTAATCGGACAGTACAATGAGCAGTTCTTC. It encodes CAWSVIGQYNEQFF.

The chain has TRBV19 and TRBJ2-1; 11 bases map to TRBD1. The CDR3 spans 16 residues. Looked up from germline, CDR1 is LNHDA and CDR2 is SQIVND (reference sequence). Losses at the gene ends were 3 bases for V and 7 bases for J; bases not matched to a gene: 8. This CDR3 reads CASSIRGQGAGNEQFF. DNA of the CDR3: TGTGCCAGTAGTATCCGAGGACAGGGGGCAGGGAATGAGCAGTTCTTC.

The chain is built from TRBV19 and TRBJ2-1, with 13 bases that match TRBD2. Germline trimming cut 4 bases from V and 0 bases from J; bases unmatched to any gene: 9. The CDR3 extends over 19 amino acids. Germline V gene data show CDR1 as LNHDA and CDR2 as SQIVND (reference sequence). The CDR3 region has the DNA TGTGCCAGTAGTAAAACGGGACTAGCGGGGCTAGACTCCTACAATGAGCAGTTCTTC. Translating it yields CASSKTGLAGLDSYNEQFF.

The V and J genes are TRBV15 and TRBJ1-5; 8 positions agree with TRBD1. The CDR3 length is 15 residues. CDR1 and CDR2 (germline): LNHNV, YYDKDF (reference sequence). Trimming removed 0 bases from V and 6 bases from J; junction bases left unmatched: 4. CDR3 coding DNA: TGTGCCACCAGCAGAGAAGACAGGGGAGGTCAGCCCCAGCATTTT. Amino acid sequence: CATSREDRGGQPQHF.

The genes are TRBV28 and TRBJ1-5; D possibly corresponds to TRBD1 (6 bases). Germline V gives CDR1 MDHEN, CDR2 SYDVKM. V lost 6 bases and J lost 7, with 13 bases in between. This CDR3 contains 13 residues. In DNA form, the CDR3 reads TGTGCCAGCAGCGCACAGGGTAACCAGCCCCAGCATTTT. This translates into CASSAQGNQPQHF.

This chain links TRBV7-3 with TRBJ2-7, with D maybe TRBD1 (6 bases). The length of the CDR3 is 15 residues. V was clipped by 3 bases and J by 3 bases, with 15 bases between them. Looked up from germline, CDR1 is SGHTA and CDR2 is FQGTGA. CDR3 amino acids: CASSLGTDRNYEQYF. CDR3 nucleotide sequence: TGTGCCAGCAGCTTGGGGACCGACAGGAACTACGAGCAGTACTTC. The full variable domain, rest sourced from reference TRBV7-3 and TRBJ2-7, is GAGVSQTPSNKVTEKGKYVELRCDPISGHTALYWYRQSLGQGPEFLIYFQGTGAADDSGLPNDRFFAVRPEGSVSTLKIQRTERGDSAVYLCASSLGTDRNYEQYFGPGTRLTVT.

The chain carries TRBV2 and TRBJ1-5, with D hard to call. This CDR3 is built from 15 residues. From germline, CDR1 is SNHLY and CDR2 FYNNEI. Trimming removed 3 bases from V and 3 bases from J, with 12 bases in between. This CDR3 is CASSDRIQPNQPQHF. The DNA of the CDR3 is TGTGCCAGCAGTGATCGGATACAACCCAATCAGCCCCAGCATTTT.

V and J are TRBV28 and TRBJ1-1, with D hard to call. Germline V gene lookup returns CDR1 MDHEN and CDR2 SYDVKM. The germline V and J ends were trimmed by 3 bases and 11 bases, with 13 bases remaining between them. The CDR3 length is 12 residues. The CDR3 DNA is TGTGCCAGCAGTTTCGAGCCCCGCGGCGCTTTCTTT. Protein sequence: CASSFEPRGAFF.

This chain joins TRBV28 and TRBJ1-2; D is perhaps TRBD1 (5 bases). The V gene's germline CDR1 is MDHEN and CDR2 SYDVKM. This CDR3 spans 15 amino acids. Trimming took 6 bases from V and 10 from J, leaving 24 bases between them. CDR3 nucleotides: TGTGCCAGCAGCTCCAACAGGTTTTCTTACTCTGACTACACCTTC. It encodes CASSSNRFSYSDYTF.

The CDR3 DNA reads TGTGCCAGCACCTCACGGAGTAGCGCCCCTTCCGAGCAGTACTTC. It encodes CASTSRSSAPSEQYF. The rearrangement links TRBV6-6 to TRBJ2-7; tentative D call: TRBD2 (5 bases). The CDR3 spans 15 residues. The germline CDR1 and CDR2 sequences are MNHNY and SVGAGI (reference sequence). Trimming shortened V by 7 bases and J by 6 bases, and 22 bases separated the two germline ends.

The J gene is TRBJ2-7, the V gene TRBV2; D uncertain. Deletions cut 2 bases from V and 0 bases from J, with 11 bases between. Germline V gene sequence: CDR1 SNHLY, CDR2 FYNNEI. CDR3 length equals 15 residues. CDR3 sequence: CASSERVTYSYEQYF. DNA for the CDR3: TGTGCCAGCAGTGAAAGGGTGACATACTCCTACGAGCAGTACTTC. Based on the CDR3 plus reference TRBV2 and TRBJ2-7, the full variable domain is EPEVTQTPSHQVTQMGQEVILRCVPISNHLYFYWYRQILGQKVEFLVSFYNNEISEKSEIFDDQFSVERPDGSNFTLKIRSTKLEDSAMYFCASSERVTYSYEQYFGPGTRLTVT.

The genes are TRBV12-3 or TRBV12-4 and TRBJ1-2, with D perhaps matching TRBD1 (6 bases). The CDR3 has 13 residues. Deletions cut 6 bases from V and 7 bases from J, with 15 bases between. CDR3 nucleotide sequence: TGTGCCAGCAGGCGCTCGGGGGCGGGTGGCTACACCTTC. Its translation: CASRRSGAGGYTF.

The CDR3 sequence: CASSRGTGKVGEKLFF. The CDR3 nucleotides read TGTGCCAGCAGTCGAGGGACAGGGAAGGTCGGAGAAAAACTGTTTTTT. J is TRBJ1-4 and V is TRBV6-6; 9 bases fit TRBD1. V was pared by 5 bases and J by 8 bases, with 12 bases of the junction left unmatched. Germline CDR1 MNHNY, CDR2 SVGAGI (reference sequence). The CDR3 is 16 amino acids.

The chain combines TRBV3-1 (or the pseudogene TRBV3-2) with TRBJ2-1, with 10 bases fitting TRBD2. The trim removed 1 base at V and 6 bases at J, leaving 0 bases unmatched. This CDR3 comprises 14 residues. Looked up from germline, CDR1 is LGHDT and CDR2 is YNNKEL (reference sequence). The CDR3 loop reads CASSQGLAGNEQFF. DNA of the CDR3: TGTGCCAGCAGCCAAGGACTAGCGGGCAATGAGCAGTTCTTC.

This clone was counted a single time. The chain recombines TRBV27 with TRBJ1-2, with D perhaps TRBD1 (6 bases). The CDR3 totals 15 residues. Germline CDR1 and CDR2: MNHEY and SMNVEV (reference sequence). The V end was cut by 4 bases, the J end by 4 bases, with 16 bases between. CDR3 amino acids: CASSYGRGISYGYTF. Here the CDR3 DNA reads TGTGCCAGCAGTTACGGCAGGGGTATTAGCTATGGCTACACCTTC.

This chain uses TRBV28 with TRBJ1-4, with 9 bases aligning to TRBD1. After removal of 7 bases from V and 3 bases from J, the junction contained 3 bases not matched to a gene. The CDR3 length is 14 residues. Per the germline V gene, CDR1 is MDHEN and CDR2 is SYDVKM. The CDR3: CASNRQGANEKLFF. CDR3 DNA: TGTGCCAGCAACCGACAGGGGGCTAATGAAAAACTGTTTTTT.